The 17 T cell receptor beta chains listed next were all sequenced from one sample in a study of T cell repertoires in breast cancer. During the second nested PCR, blocking oligonucleotides suppressed genes that were not paired. TCRdb re-derived calls from the emulsion pairing reads in MiXCR, one entry per CDR3 protein. The sample shows 130 to 150 distinct CDR3 sequences, 44% of them seen only once. Primers covering all TCR V genes were used in emulsion RT-PCR on CD8+ T cells. The sample comprised CD8+ T cells. These TCRs come from a pool of human donors with breast cancer or a healthy control (not recorded which).

This clonotype has ten or more counts. The chain links TRBV7-2 to TRBJ2-3, with 11 bases lining up with TRBD2. The CDR3 sequence is 15 residues long. From germline, CDR1 is SGHTA and CDR2 FQGNSA. Trimming cost V 5 bases and J 7 bases; bases outside gene matches: 8. The CDR3 coding sequence is TGTGCCAGCAGCCGCATAGCGGGGGGGATAAATACGCAGTATTTT. Translation: CASSRIAGGINTQYF.

By its share, this clonotype is large. The V and J genes are TRBV7-3 and TRBJ2-3, with D possibly matching TRBD2 (6 bases). This CDR3 comprises 14 residues. Per the germline V gene, CDR1 is SGHTA and CDR2 is FQGTGA. The V end was cut by 6 bases, the J end by 2 bases, with 12 bases between. As DNA, the CDR3 is TGTGCCAGCAGACGGGACTTTAACACAGATACGCAGTATTTT. Translated, it gives CASRRDFNTDTQYF. The variable domain in full, completed from reference TRBV7-3 and TRBJ2-3, reads GAGVSQTPSNKVTEKGKYVELRCDPISGHTALYWYRQSLGQGPEFLIYFQGTGAADDSGLPNDRFFAVRPEGSVSTLKIQRTERGDSAVYLCASRRDFNTDTQYFGPGTRLTVL.

As regards this clonotype: The missing conserved phenylalanine or tryptophan at the end of this CDR3 makes a read error likely. The DNA is left out, because the CDR3 cannot be placed on it with certainty; the CDR3 is given as TCRdb lists it. The J gene is TRBJ1-3, the V gene TRBV6-8. From its first to its last residue, the CDR3 has 14 amino acids. Germline lookup yields CDR1 MNHGY and CDR2 SAAAGT. CDR3 residues: CASSPQTTGKTVYL.

Ten or more counts support this clonotype. The chain joins TRBV7-8 to TRBJ2-4; 7 bases agree with TRBD2. CDR1 SGHVS and CDR2 FQNEAQ come from the germline V gene. This CDR3 has 19 amino acids. Trimming at V came to 5 bases and at J to 0 bases, leaving 16 bases not matched to a gene. CDR3 residues: CASSTPQGSGSLAKNIQYF. The CDR3 nucleotides read TGTGCCAGCAGCACTCCTCAGGGTAGCGGGTCCCTAGCCAAAAACATTCAGTACTTC. Using reference TRBV7-8 and TRBJ2-4 for the parts outside the CDR3, the full variable domain is GAGVSQSPRYKVAKRGQDVALRCDPISGHVSLFWYQQALGQGPEFLTYFQNEAQLDKSGLPSDRFFAERPEGSVSTLKIQRTQQEDSAVYLCASSTPQGSGSLAKNIQYFGAGTRLSVL.

This clonotype rates as medium-sized. This chain uses TRBV7-3 with TRBJ1-2; 7 bases fit TRBD1. With 4 bases clipped from V and 7 bases from J, the junction kept 6 bases outside the gene matches. Germline loops: CDR1 SGHTA, CDR2 FQGTGA. This CDR3 has 13 residues. The CDR3 sequence is CASSSGTETGYTF. The CDR3 coding sequence is TGTGCCAGCAGCTCGGGGACAGAGACTGGCTACACCTTC. The variable domain in full, completed from reference TRBV7-3 and TRBJ1-2, reads GAGVSQTPSNKVTEKGKYVELRCDPISGHTALYWYRQSLGQGPEFLIYFQGTGAADDSGLPNDRFFAVRPEGSVSTLKIQRTERGDSAVYLCASSSGTETGYTFGSGTRLTVV.

CDR3 protein: CASSPQTTGTIYF. The CDR3 DNA sequence: TGTGCCAGCAGTCCCCAGACTACTGGAACCATATATTTT. The genes are TRBV6-8 and TRBJ1-3; D remains ambiguous. This CDR3 region has 13 residues. Looked up from germline, CDR1 is MNHGY and CDR2 is SAAAGT. V lost 5 bases to trimming and J lost 10 bases, with 15 bases between them.

This clonotype occurred many times. One end of the junction varies from germline; a read error may be responsible. The chain joins TRBV4-1 to TRBJ2-1; the D gene is possibly TRBD2 (5 bases). This CDR3 is 14 amino acids long. The germline CDR1 and CDR2 sequences are MGHRA and YSYEKL. CDR3 region: CASSQRTLLDEQFF. CDR3 nucleotide sequence: TGTGCCAGCAGCCAACGGACTCTACTGGATGAGCAGTTCTTT.

This clonotype was counted only a few times. A junction boundary mismatches the germline segment, possibly from a read error. The CDR3 loop reads CVSSLAQGPQETQHF. CDR3 nucleotides: TGTGTCAGCAGCTTAGCGCAGGGGCCCCAAGAGACCCAGCACTTC. The chain joins TRBV7-3 to TRBJ2-5; D may be TRBD1 (6 bases). This CDR3 has 15 residues. CDR1 is SGHTA, CDR2 FQGTGA, per germline.

This clonotype has at least ten counts. J is TRBJ2-2 and V is TRBV7-2; 12 bases align to TRBD2. Germline loops: CDR1 SGHTA, CDR2 FQGNSA. The J segment lost 5 bases and the V segment lost 4 bases, leaving 5 bases of the junction unmatched. The CDR3 spans 16 residues. CDR3: CASSWGGTSGTGELFF. The CDR3 coding sequence is TGTGCCAGCAGCTGGGGGGGGACTAGCGGGACCGGGGAGCTGTTTTTT.

This clonotype was seen ten or more times. The V gene is TRBV27, the J gene TRBJ1-1, with no clear D. There are 11 residues in the CDR3. V was clipped by 7 bases and J by 1 base, with 4 bases between them. The germline gives CDR1 MNHEY, CDR2 SMNVEV (reference sequence). The CDR3 spells CASIPNTEAFF. The CDR3 DNA reads as TGTGCCAGCATACCGAACACTGAAGCTTTCTTT.

This clonotype is labeled medium-sized. The chain carries TRBV7-8 and TRBJ2-7; 8 positions agree with TRBD1. The germline gives CDR1 SGHVS, CDR2 FQNEAQ. CDR3 length equals 13 residues. V lost 5 bases and J lost 4; bases outside the gene matches: 4. The CDR3 sequence: CASSPRTGYEQYF. The CDR3 DNA reads TGTGCCAGCAGCCCCCGGACAGGGTACGAGCAGTACTTC.

This clonotype appeared once. This CDR3 is missing its conserved last phenylalanine or tryptophan, likely due to a read error. No DNA is shown, since the ends of the CDR3 on it are uncertain; the CDR3 is the one TCRdb lists. The chain is built from TRBV7-3 and TRBJ1-2; TRBD1 reflects the table's D call only, with no check against the DNA. The CDR3 totals 13 residues, both ends included. Germline V gives CDR1 SGHTA, CDR2 FQGTGA. CDR3 sequence: CASSVNGGYGYTS.

Within the sample, this clonotype is large. An end of the junction differs from the germline gene, which may be a read error. The chain carries TRBV12-3 or TRBV12-4 and TRBJ2-5, with TRBD2 identical over 8 bases. This CDR3 contains 14 residues. The CDR3: CASSERGLQETRYF. In DNA form, the CDR3 reads TGTGCCAGCAGCGAGCGGGGGCTACAAGAGACCCGGTACTTC.

As regards this clonotype: It may be a read error: a sequence one base away is much more abundant. J is TRBJ2-5 and V is TRBV6-1, with no clear D. V was pared by 6 bases and J by 3 bases, with 14 bases between. Germline V CDR1 and CDR2: MNHNS, SASEGT. The CDR3 totals 14 residues. CDR3 amino acids: CASRPPATKETQYF. Written as DNA, the CDR3 is TGTGCCAGCAGGCCTCCAGCGACCAAAGAGACCCAGTACTTC.

About this clonotype itself: Relative to the germline gene, one junction end is altered; a read error may explain this. The chain employs TRBV7-3 and TRBJ1-2; D perhaps matches TRBD1 (6 bases). CDR3 size: 13 residues. Germline CDR1 is SGHTA and CDR2 is FQGTGA. DNA for the CDR3: TGTGCCAGCAGCTTAAACGGGGGCTATGGAGGCAACTTC. The encoded protein is CASSLNGGYGGNF. Full variable domain (outside the CDR3, taken from reference TRBV7-3 and TRBJ1-2): GAGVSQTPSNKVTEKGKYVELRCDPISGHTALYWYRQSLGQGPEFLIYFQGTGAADDSGLPNDRFFAVRPEGSVSTLKIQRTERGDSAVYLCASSLNGGYGGNFGSGTRLTVV.

This clonotype is labeled as medium-sized (0.01 to 0.1%). A much larger clone differs from this one at a single base, so this may be a read error. The genes are TRBV28 and TRBJ2-7, with a weak D call TRBD1 (6 bases). The CDR3 is 15 residues long. The V gene's germline CDR1 is MDHEN and CDR2 SYDVKM. V was clipped by 6 bases and J by 0 bases, with 15 bases between them. CDR3 in DNA: TGTGCCAGCAGCCTCGCTATGGACAGCTCCTACGAGCAGTACTTC. This encodes CASSLAMDSSYEQYF.

This clonotype appeared many times. The CDR3 nucleotides are TGTGCCAGCAGTTTGGCGGATCAGCCCCAGCATTTT. Translation: CASSLADQPQHF. The genes are TRBV6-2 or TRBV6-3 and TRBJ1-5; D not resolved. Trimming shortened V by 4 bases and J by 5 bases, and 6 bases separated the two germline ends. CDR3 length: 12 residues. Germline values: CDR1 MNHEY, CDR2 SVGEGT.